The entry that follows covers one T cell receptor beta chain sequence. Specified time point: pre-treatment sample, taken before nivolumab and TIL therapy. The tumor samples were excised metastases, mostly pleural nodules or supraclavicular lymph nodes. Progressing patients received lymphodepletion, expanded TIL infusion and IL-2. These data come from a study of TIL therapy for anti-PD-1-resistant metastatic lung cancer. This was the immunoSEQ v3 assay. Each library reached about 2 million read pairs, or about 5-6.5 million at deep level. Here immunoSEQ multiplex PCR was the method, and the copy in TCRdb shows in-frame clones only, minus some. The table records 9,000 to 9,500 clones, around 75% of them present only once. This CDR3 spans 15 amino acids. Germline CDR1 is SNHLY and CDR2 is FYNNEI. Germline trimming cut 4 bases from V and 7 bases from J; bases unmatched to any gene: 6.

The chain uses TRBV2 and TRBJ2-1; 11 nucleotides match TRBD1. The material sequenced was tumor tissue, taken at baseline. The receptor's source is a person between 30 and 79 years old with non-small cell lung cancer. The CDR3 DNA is TGTGCCAGCAGTGGAGGACAGGGGGCGCGAAATGAGCAGTTCTTC. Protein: CASSGGQGARNEQFF.